The entry below describes one T cell receptor (beta chain). The antigen remains unidentified. An even split of each subset's genomic DNA across several immunoSEQ plates was performed. The repertoire was sequenced with immunoSEQ multiplex PCR; TCRdb's copy has only in-frame clones and lacks some. The sample lists some 790,000 clones; roughly 72% were seen once. These data belong to a study of shared clonotypes between healthy human individuals. About the research overall: For every donor, three CD4 naive, three CD4 memory, two CD8 naive and one CD8 memory plates were used.

Whole-study results and caveats: Clonotypes shared by all four donors outscored non-shared clonotypes in generation probability. Large sequencing depth failed to make sorted-subset sequencing complete, rarefaction showed.

The sequence was collected from a young woman in good health. Input material: memory CD4+ T cells sorted from blood. Subset noted: CD45RA-negative fraction.

The DNA of the CDR3 is TGTGCCAGCAGCTTAGGGCGGCCCAGGGGCAGGGTCTACGAGCAGTACTTC. It translates to CASSLGRPRGRVYEQYF. This rearrangement joins TRBV7-9 to TRBJ2-7, with D possibly matching TRBD1 (6 bases). Germline CDR1 is SEHNR and CDR2 is FQNEAQ (reference sequence). V was cut by 1 base and J by 3 bases, with 19 bases left in between. The CDR3 runs 17 residues.